The source of this TCR beta chain is a study of cytomegalovirus exposure and HLA in healthy donors. Study observations and caveats: It was reported in a later analysis that an Asian-associated ancestry cluster showed fewer N-insertions than the roughly 670-donor mean. There was a cluster of highly shared sequence variants that was likely a sequencing artifact.

The donors (healthy individuals) were bone marrow donors. This clone has just a few counts. Its antigen is as yet unknown. The study ran its PCR with 60 Vbeta and 13 Jbeta primers. Clones were read by immunoSEQ multiplex PCR, and TCRdb kept only the in-frame ones, dropping some. The repertoire includes 37,000 or so clones, 81% of them detected once, and approximately 8.5% sits in the top ten. Unmatched junction bases numbered 8, after V lost 5 bases and J lost 4 bases. The CDR3 has 15 amino acids. Looked up from germline, CDR1 is LNHDA and CDR2 is SQIVND (reference sequence). This chain joins TRBV19 and TRBJ1-5; TRBD1 matches 7 bases. This TCR came from a woman in her thirties or forties in good health and CMV-seronegative. Material: PBMCs. In DNA, the CDR3 is TGTGCCAGTAGTCCCCGGGACAGAGAGAATCAGCCCCAGCATTTT. Protein: CASSPRDRENQPQHF.